The source of this T cell receptor (beta chain) is a study of T-cell memory formation after mild COVID-19. Study-wide context: The TCR clusters were mostly specific to one donor. Broader study findings: Clones that contracted from day 15 to 85 had balanced CD4/CD8; later expanders were CD4+ biased.

CDR1 and CDR2 from the germline V gene are MNHEY and SVGEGT. J gave up 8 bases and V 2 bases, and 6 bases lay outside the gene matches. The CDR3 consists of 14 residues. Each CDR3 protein gets one entry after TCRdb re-called the 5' RACE reads with MiXCR. The sample lists tens of thousands of distinct CDR3 sequences; 10% to 15% were seen once. About this clonotype itself: Its antigen remains unidentified.

This TCR was sampled from a man aged 18 to 35 who had mild COVID-19 (a few samples of this study predate the infection). Cell type and time point are not known. The chain uses TRBV6-2 or TRBV6-3 and TRBJ2-1; 7 bases are shared with TRBD1. Sequencing input: PBMCs or a T cell subset sorted from them (not recorded which). CDR3 region: CASSYEGALYEQFF. The CDR3 coding sequence is TGTGCCAGCAGTTACGAGGGGGCCTTGTATGAGCAGTTCTTC.